The clone carrying this T cell receptor (beta chain) was seen just once. Its antigen remains unidentified. This CDR3 is built from 14 residues. The trim removed 5 bases at V and 2 bases at J, leaving 0 bases unmatched. Germline V CDR1 and CDR2: LNHDA, SQIVND (reference sequence). This record comes from a study of cytomegalovirus exposure and HLA in healthy donors. An approximately 120-subject validation cohort, separate from the approximately 670-subject first cohort, supplied the donors. Data came from immunoSEQ multiplex PCR; TCRdb stores just in-frame clones and leaves some out. The repertoire has 160,000 or so clones, approximately 88% of them found once; the top ten carry 10%. Study conclusions and caveats: Some public TCRs appeared in many individuals, while most sequences were rare. Overall, some 160 TCR beta chains were annotated as cytomegalovirus-associated. In vitro assays verified that a few CMV-associated chains recognized CMV antigens specifically.

The sample taken for sequencing was PBMCs. The chain employs TRBV19 and TRBJ2-6; TRBD2 matches at 7 bases. This clonotype was sampled from a man in his thirties or forties in good health and CMV-seropositive. The CDR3 loop is CASSAGAGANVLTF. In nucleotides, the CDR3 is TGTGCCAGTAGTGCGGGGGCTGGGGCCAACGTCCTGACTTTC.